The entry below gives a single TCR beta chain sequence along with its context. PCR was performed a second time for roughly 7 to 12 cycles using a sample-barcoded 5' primer and a J-beta primer mix. MiXCR was run by TCRdb on the 5' RACE reads, yielding one entry per CDR3 protein. The sample lists about a million distinct CDR3 sequences; around 48% were seen once. This entry belongs to a study of blood T cells in healthy people across ages. With 5 bases removed from V and 4 bases from J, the gap between germline ends came to 21 bases. CDR1 is MNHNS, CDR2 SASEGT, per germline. The CDR3 runs 17 residues. The receptor was derived from a man in his thirties or forties in good health. The material sequenced was blood. The chain has TRBV6-1 and TRBJ2-1; D tentatively reads TRBD1 or TRBD2 (6 bases each). The CDR3 bases are TGTGCCAGCAGTCCTAGACAGGAGGGGATCTATTACAATGAGCAGTTCTTC. Translated: CASSPRQEGIYYNEQFF.